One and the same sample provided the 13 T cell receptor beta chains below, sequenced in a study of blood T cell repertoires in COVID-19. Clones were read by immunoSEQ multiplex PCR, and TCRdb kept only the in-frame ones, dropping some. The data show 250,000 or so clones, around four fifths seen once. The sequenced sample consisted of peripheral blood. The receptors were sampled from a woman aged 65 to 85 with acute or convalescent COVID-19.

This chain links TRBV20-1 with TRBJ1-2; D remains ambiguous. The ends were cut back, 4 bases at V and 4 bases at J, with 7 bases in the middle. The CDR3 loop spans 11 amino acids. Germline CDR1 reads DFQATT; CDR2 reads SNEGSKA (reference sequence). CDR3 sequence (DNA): TGCAGTGCTAACCGGGGCTATGGCTACACCTTC. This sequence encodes CSANRGYGYTF.

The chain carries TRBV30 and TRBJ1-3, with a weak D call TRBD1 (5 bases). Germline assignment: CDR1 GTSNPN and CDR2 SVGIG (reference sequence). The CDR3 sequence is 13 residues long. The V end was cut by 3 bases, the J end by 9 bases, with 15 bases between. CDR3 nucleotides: TGTGCCTGGAGCGCGAGGGGCGGGAGCACCATATATTTT. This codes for CAWSARGGSTIYF.

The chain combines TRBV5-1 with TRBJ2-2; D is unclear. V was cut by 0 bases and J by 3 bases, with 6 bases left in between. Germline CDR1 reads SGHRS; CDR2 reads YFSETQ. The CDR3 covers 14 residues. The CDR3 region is CASSLAQDTGELFF. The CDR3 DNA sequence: TGCGCCAGCAGCTTGGCCCAGGACACCGGGGAGCTGTTTTTT. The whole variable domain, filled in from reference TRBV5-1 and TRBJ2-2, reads KAGVTQTPRYLIKTRGQQVTLSCSPISGHRSVSWYQQTPGQGLQFLFEYFSETQRNKGNFPGRFSGRQFSNSRSEMNVSTLELGDSALYLCASSLAQDTGELFFGEGSRLTVL.

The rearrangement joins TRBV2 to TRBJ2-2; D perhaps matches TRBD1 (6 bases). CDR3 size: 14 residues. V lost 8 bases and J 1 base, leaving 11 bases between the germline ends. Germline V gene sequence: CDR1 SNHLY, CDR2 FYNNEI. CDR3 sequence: CASGTKQNTGELFF. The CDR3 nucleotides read TGTGCCAGCGGGACAAAACAGAACACCGGGGAGCTGTTTTTT.

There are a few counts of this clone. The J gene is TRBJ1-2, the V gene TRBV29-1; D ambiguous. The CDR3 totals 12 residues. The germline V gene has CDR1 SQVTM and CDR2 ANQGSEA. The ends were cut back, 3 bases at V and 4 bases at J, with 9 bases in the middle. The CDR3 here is CSVDDNLYGYTF. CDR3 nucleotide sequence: TGCAGCGTTGATGACAACCTCTATGGCTACACCTTC.

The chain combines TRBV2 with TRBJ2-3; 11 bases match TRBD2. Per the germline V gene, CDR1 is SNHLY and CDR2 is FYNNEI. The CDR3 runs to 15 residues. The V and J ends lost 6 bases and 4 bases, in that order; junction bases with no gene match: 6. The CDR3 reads CASRRLAGSADTQYF. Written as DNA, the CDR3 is TGTGCCAGCAGGCGACTAGCGGGGTCGGCAGATACGCAGTATTTT.

In DNA form, the CDR3 reads TGCGCCAGCAGCCAAGTGCAGGGCTATGGCTACACCTTC. Translating gives CASSQVQGYGYTF. This chain uses TRBV4-3 with TRBJ1-2; tentatively, D is TRBD1 (5 bases). The CDR3 has 13 residues. CDR1 and CDR2 from the germline V gene are LGHNA and YSLEER. V lost 1 base, J lost 4 bases, and 7 bases lay in between.

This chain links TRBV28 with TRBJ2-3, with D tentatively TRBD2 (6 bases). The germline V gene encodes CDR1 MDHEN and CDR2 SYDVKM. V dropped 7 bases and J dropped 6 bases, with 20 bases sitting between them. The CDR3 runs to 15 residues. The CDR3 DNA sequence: TGTGCCAGCACCCCTCGGGGGATCGTGGCTGATACGCAGTATTTT. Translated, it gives CASTPRGIVADTQYF.

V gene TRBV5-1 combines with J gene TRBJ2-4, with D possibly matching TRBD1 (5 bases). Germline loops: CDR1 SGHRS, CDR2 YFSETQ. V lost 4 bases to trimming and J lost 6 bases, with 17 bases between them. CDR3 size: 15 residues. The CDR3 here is CASSLPRVGLNIQYF. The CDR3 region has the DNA TGCGCCAGCAGCCTCCCCAGGGTTGGATTAAACATTCAGTACTTC.

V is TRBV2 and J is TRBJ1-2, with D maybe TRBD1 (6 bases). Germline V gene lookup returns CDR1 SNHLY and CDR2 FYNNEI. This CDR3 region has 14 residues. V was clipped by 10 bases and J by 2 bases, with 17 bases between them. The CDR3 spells CAIRDTNWNYGYTF. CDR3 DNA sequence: TGTGCCATACGGGACACTAACTGGAACTATGGCTACACCTTC.

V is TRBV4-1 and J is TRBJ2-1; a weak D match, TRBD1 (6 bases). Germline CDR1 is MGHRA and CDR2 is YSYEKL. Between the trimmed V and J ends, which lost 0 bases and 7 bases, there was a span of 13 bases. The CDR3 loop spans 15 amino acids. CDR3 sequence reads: CASSQDPRGRNEQFF. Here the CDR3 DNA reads TGCGCCAGCAGCCAAGATCCCAGGGGCCGGAATGAGCAGTTCTTC.

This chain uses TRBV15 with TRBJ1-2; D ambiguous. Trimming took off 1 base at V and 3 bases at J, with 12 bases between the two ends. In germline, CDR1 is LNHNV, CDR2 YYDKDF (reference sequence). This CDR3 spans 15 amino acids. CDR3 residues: CATSRVHEAYYGYTF. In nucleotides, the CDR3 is TGTGCCACCAGCAGAGTACACGAGGCTTACTATGGCTACACCTTC.

CDR3 in amino acids: CASSYLTSGGPLRNEQFF. The CDR3 bases are TGTGCCAGCAGTTACTTGACTAGCGGGGGACCACTCAGGAATGAGCAGTTCTTC. The rearrangement uses TRBV6-2 or TRBV6-3 and TRBJ2-1; TRBD2 aligns across 12 bases. The trim removed 1 base at V and 7 bases at J, leaving 11 bases unmatched. The CDR3 is made up of 18 amino acids. Germline CDR1 is MNHEY and CDR2 is SVGEGT.